The 21 T cell receptor beta chains given below trace back to one sample, sequenced in a study of PD-1 blockade in mismatch repair-deficient tumors. The protocol was immunoSEQ multiplex PCR, while the TCRdb copy is restricted to in-frame clones and leaves out a portion. The table includes some 16,000 clones, under 85% detected once. Their antigens are not known. Time point noted: 10-day in vitro stimulation with candidate neoantigen peptide 5. The specimen comprised cells cultured in vitro, sampled from a patient treated with pembrolizumab. All receptors derive from an adult with mismatch repair-deficient cancer.

V gene TRBV5-1 combines with J gene TRBJ2-1; 7 bases align to TRBD2. Looked up from germline, CDR1 is SGHRS and CDR2 is YFSETQ. This CDR3 contains 16 residues. V shed 3 bases and J 3 bases; nucleotides not matched to a gene: 9. DNA of the CDR3: TGCGCCAGCAGCTGGACCGGGACTACTATCTACAATGAGCAGTTCTTC. Translation: CASSWTGTTIYNEQFF.

This rearrangement joins TRBV28 to TRBJ1-6, with D uncertain. Germline-derived CDR1 and CDR2 are MDHEN and SYDVKM. Deletions cut 2 bases from V and 7 bases from J, with 12 bases between. The CDR3 extends over 15 amino acids. The CDR3 loop is CASSLPGARNSPLHF. CDR3 DNA sequence: TGTGCCAGCAGTTTACCAGGAGCGAGGAATTCACCCCTCCACTTT.

The chain uses TRBV9 and TRBJ1-1, with 9 positions matching TRBD1. CDR1 is SGDLS and CDR2 is YYNGEE in the germline V gene. The CDR3 has 12 residues. V shed 3 bases and J 6 bases; nucleotides not matched to a gene: 0. This CDR3 reads CASSGTGAEAFF. The CDR3 DNA reads as TGTGCCAGCAGCGGGACAGGGGCTGAAGCTTTCTTT.

The V call is TRBV11-1, the J call TRBJ2-5, with 7 bases fitting TRBD2. The CDR3 runs 16 residues. Germline V gene lookup returns CDR1 SGHAT and CDR2 FQDESV (reference sequence). Trimming cost V 5 bases and J 5 bases; bases outside gene matches: 14. CDR3 bases: TGTGCCAGCAGCCCTCGATCGGGCGGGAGAGTGGAGACCCAGTACTTC. Translating it yields CASSPRSGGRVETQYF.

This clone was recorded only once. This chain uses TRBV7-3 with TRBJ2-7, with TRBD2 matching 7 bases. This CDR3 is 15 amino acids long. From germline, CDR1 is SGHTA and CDR2 FQGTGA. With V trimmed by 5 bases and J by 3 bases, 10 bases remained unmatched. The CDR3 bases are TGTGCCAGCAGCCCGGGAGGCGGGAGTGTCTACGAGCAGTACTTC. Amino acid sequence: CASSPGGGSVYEQYF.

V is TRBV5-6 and J is TRBJ1-2; tentatively, D is TRBD1 (6 bases). The CDR3 extends over 14 amino acids. Germline CDR1 reads SGHDT; CDR2 reads YYEEEE. V gave up 0 bases and J gave up 1 base, with 7 bases separating them. The CDR3 is CASSLGTVNYGYTF. The CDR3, as DNA: TGTGCCAGCAGCTTGGGGACAGTTAACTATGGCTACACCTTC.

This clone occurred once. The CDR3: CAISETLNTEAFF. In DNA form, the CDR3 reads TGTGCCATCAGTGAGACACTTAACACTGAAGCTTTCTTT. The V call is TRBV10-3, the J call TRBJ1-1; D call uncertain. The CDR3 is made up of 13 amino acids. Trimming cost V 2 bases and J 2 bases, with 6 bases left between them. Germline CDR1 and CDR2: ENHRY and SYGVKD.

This sequence joins TRBV5-1 and TRBJ1-1; D might be TRBD1 (6 bases). The CDR3 is 14 amino acids. Per germline, CDR1 SGHRS and CDR2 YFSETQ. The V end lost 6 bases, the J end lost 3 bases, and 15 bases lay between the germline ends. DNA of the CDR3: TGCGCCAGCACGTTGGGGGCGCGGGACACTGAAGCTTTCTTT. This encodes CASTLGARDTEAFF.

The gene calls are TRBV20-1 and TRBJ2-1; D ambiguous. V lost 6 bases, J lost 5 bases, and 8 bases lay in between. Germline loops: CDR1 DFQATT, CDR2 SNEGSKA (reference sequence). The CDR3 has 11 residues. CDR3 bases: TGCAGTGCATTCCGACACAATGAGCAGTTCTTC. Its protein is CSAFRHNEQFF.

The chain joins TRBV25-1 to TRBJ1-1; D gene unclear. V was shortened by 2 bases and J by 6 bases, with 10 bases between the two germline ends. CDR1 MGHDK and CDR2 SYGVNS come from the germline V gene. The CDR3 covers 13 residues. The CDR3, as DNA: TGTGCCAGCAGTGAACCTAGTCGTCCTGAAGCTTTCTTT. This sequence encodes CASSEPSRPEAFF.

The rearrangement joins TRBV6-1 to TRBJ1-5; D is ambiguous. The CDR3 length is 14 residues. Germline loops: CDR1 MNHNS, CDR2 SASEGT. Between the trimmed V and J ends, which lost 1 base and 2 bases, there was a span of 6 bases. For the CDR3, the DNA is TGTGCCAGCAGTGAAGGTAGTGGCAATCAGCCCCAGCATTTT. This encodes CASSEGSGNQPQHF.

The V gene is TRBV18, the J gene TRBJ2-3, with 9 positions matching TRBD2. This CDR3 comprises 14 residues. J lost 4 bases, V lost 4 bases, and 3 bases had no gene match. The germline CDR1 and CDR2 sequences are KGHSH and LQKENI. CDR3 sequence reads: CASSLSGSADTQYF. CDR3 DNA sequence: TGTGCCAGCTCACTTAGCGGGAGTGCAGATACGCAGTATTTT.

There are a few counts of this clone. The gene calls are TRBV11-1 and TRBJ2-7; no clear D gene. The V gene lost 6 bases and the J gene lost 2 bases, with 8 bases spanning the gap. Germline CDR1 and CDR2: SGHAT and FQDESV (reference sequence). CDR3 length: 12 residues. The CDR3 bases are TGTGCCAGCAGGGAAGGGCCCTACGAGCAGTACTTC. It translates to CASREGPYEQYF. Full variable domain (remainder filled in from reference TRBV11-1 and TRBJ2-7): EAEVAQSPRYKITEKSQAVAFWCDPISGHATLYWYRQILGQGPELLVQFQDESVVDDSQLPKDRFSAERLKGVDSTLKIQPAELGDSAMYLCASREGPYEQYFGPGTRLTVT.

The CDR3 bases are TGTGCCAGCTCACCCGGACAGGGCGAAAAACTGTTTTTT. Translated, it gives CASSPGQGEKLFF. The chain is built from TRBV18 and TRBJ1-4; TRBD1 matches 8 bases. The V segment lost 3 bases and the J segment 8 bases; nucleotides outside the gene matches: 2. CDR3 size: 13 residues. Germline CDR1 is KGHSH and CDR2 is LQKENI.

This clone came up once. The V and J genes are TRBV7-3 and TRBJ2-7, with D possibly TRBD2 on 6 matching bases. The CDR3 covers 13 residues. Germline values: CDR1 SGHTA, CDR2 FQGTGA. Between the trimmed V and J ends, which lost 3 bases and 7 bases, there was a span of 13 bases. This CDR3 reads CASSLSTSGEQYF. In DNA form, the CDR3 reads TGTGCCAGCAGCTTGAGTACCAGCGGGGAGCAGTACTTC.

A single count supports this clone. The J gene is TRBJ2-7, the V gene TRBV5-1; TRBD1 agrees at 8 bases. The CDR3 length is 14 residues. Germline V gene data show CDR1 as SGHRS and CDR2 as YFSETQ. Unmatched junction bases numbered 8, after V lost 4 bases and J lost 5 bases. The CDR3 protein is CASSPPTGANEQYF. For the CDR3, the DNA is TGCGCCAGCAGCCCCCCGACAGGGGCGAACGAGCAGTACTTC.

The V and J genes are TRBV7-9 and TRBJ2-3; D possibly uses TRBD1 or TRBD2 (6 bases each). From germline, CDR1 is SEHNR and CDR2 FQNEAQ (reference sequence). The ends were cut back, 4 bases at V and 2 bases at J, with 7 bases in the middle. The CDR3 has 13 amino acids. For the CDR3, the DNA is TGTGCCAGCAGCTGGGGGGCCACAGATACGCAGTATTTT. Its protein product is CASSWGATDTQYF.

This clone occurred a few times. CDR3 sequence: CASSLRGFSSYEQYF. In nucleotides, the CDR3 is TGTGCCAGCAGTCTCAGGGGGTTCAGCTCCTACGAGCAGTACTTC. The V call is TRBV28, the J call TRBJ2-7, with 7 nucleotides matching TRBD1. CDR3 length: 15 amino acids. The germline gives CDR1 MDHEN, CDR2 SYDVKM. Trimming removed 5 bases from V and 0 bases from J; junction bases left unmatched: 7.

This clone has only one observation. Germline and junction disagree at one end, which may indicate a read error. The chain has TRBV6-5 and TRBJ2-7; D gene unclear. The CDR3 is 9 residues long. CDR1 MNHEY and CDR2 SVGAGI come from the germline V gene. CDR3 DNA sequence: TGTGCCAGCAGTGAAATCTGGGACTTC. This translates into CASSEIWDF.

The chain links TRBV27 to TRBJ2-7, with 10 bases aligning to TRBD2. The ends lost 8 bases at V and 2 bases at J; junction bases unmatched: 6. The CDR3 contains 14 residues. The germline V gene has CDR1 MNHEY and CDR2 SMNVEV (reference sequence). The CDR3 here is CASSSGRGAYEQYF. Written as DNA, the CDR3 is TGTGCCAGCTCAAGCGGGAGGGGGGCCTACGAGCAGTACTTC.

The rearrangement joins TRBV28 to TRBJ1-3, with 12 positions matching TRBD1. Trimming at V came to 3 bases and at J to 0 bases, leaving 12 bases not matched to a gene. Germline-derived CDR1 and CDR2 are MDHEN and SYDVKM. This CDR3 contains 20 residues. The CDR3 DNA follows: TGTGCCAGCAGTTTTGTCTTGGGACAGGGGGCAATGGGCTCTGGAAACACCATATATTTT. Its protein product is CASSFVLGQGAMGSGNTIYF. The complete variable domain, with remaining parts taken from reference TRBV28 and TRBJ1-3, reads DVKVTQSSRYLVKRTGEKVFLECVQDMDHENMFWYRQDPGLGLRLIYFSYDVKMKEKGDIPEGYSVSREKKERFSLILESASTNQTSMYLCASSFVLGQGAMGSGNTIYFGEGSWLTVV.